This record covers a single TCR beta chain. What it binds is unknown. The sample comes from a study of shared clonotypes between healthy human individuals. Study-level points and caveats: Generation of non-shared clonotypes was less probable than generation of clonotypes shared by all four donors.

The CDR3 is made up of 16 amino acids. Germline loops: CDR1 SGHAT, CDR2 FQNNGV. Trimming cost V 4 bases and J 3 bases, with 18 bases left between them. A 200 ng quantity of DNA, around 30,000 T cell genomes, went into the sorted-subset replicate PCRs. The method was immunoSEQ multiplex PCR; TCRdb's version includes in-frame clones alone and lacks a portion of them. The repertoire holds millions of clones, more than 90% seen once, with roughly 0.15% in the top ten. This sequence originates from a young man in good health. The genes are TRBV11-2 and TRBJ2-5; a weak D match, TRBD1 (6 bases). The sequenced sample consisted of naive CD4+ T cells sorted from blood. Subset given: CD45RA+ positively selected. The CDR3 coding sequence is TGTGCCAGCAGCTACGGTCAGGGGCTCCCGAAAGAGACCCAGTACTTC. Protein sequence: CASSYGQGLPKETQYF. Together with reference TRBV11-2 and TRBJ2-5, the CDR3 gives the full variable domain: EAGVAQSPRYKIIEKRQSVAFWCNPISGHATLYWYQQILGQGPKLLIQFQNNGVVDDSQLPKDRFSAERLKGVDSTLKIQPAKLEDSAVYLCASSYGQGLPKETQYFGPGTRLLVL.